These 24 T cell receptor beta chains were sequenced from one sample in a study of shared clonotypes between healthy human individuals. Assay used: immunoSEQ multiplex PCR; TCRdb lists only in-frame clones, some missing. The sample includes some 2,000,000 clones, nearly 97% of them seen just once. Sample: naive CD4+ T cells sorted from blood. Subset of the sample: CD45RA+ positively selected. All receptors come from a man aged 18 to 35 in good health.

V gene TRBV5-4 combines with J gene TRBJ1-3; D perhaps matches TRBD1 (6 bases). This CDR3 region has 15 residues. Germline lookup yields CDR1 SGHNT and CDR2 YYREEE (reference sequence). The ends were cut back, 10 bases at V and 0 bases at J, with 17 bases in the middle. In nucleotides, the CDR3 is TGTGCCGGCTCAACAGGGACCTACTCTGGAAACACCATATATTTT. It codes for CAGSTGTYSGNTIYF.

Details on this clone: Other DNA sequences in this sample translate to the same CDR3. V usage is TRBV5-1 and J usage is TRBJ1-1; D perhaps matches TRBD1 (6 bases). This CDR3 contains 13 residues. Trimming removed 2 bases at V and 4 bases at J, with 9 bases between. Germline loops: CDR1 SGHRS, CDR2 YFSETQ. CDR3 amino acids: CASSFGGGTEAFF. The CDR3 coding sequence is TGCGCCAGCAGCTTTGGGGGCGGCACTGAAGCTTTCTTT. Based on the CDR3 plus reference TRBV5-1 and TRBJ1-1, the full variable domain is KAGVTQTPRYLIKTRGQQVTLSCSPISGHRSVSWYQQTPGQGLQFLFEYFSETQRNKGNFPGRFSGRQFSNSRSEMNVSTLELGDSALYLCASSFGGGTEAFFGQGTRLTVV.

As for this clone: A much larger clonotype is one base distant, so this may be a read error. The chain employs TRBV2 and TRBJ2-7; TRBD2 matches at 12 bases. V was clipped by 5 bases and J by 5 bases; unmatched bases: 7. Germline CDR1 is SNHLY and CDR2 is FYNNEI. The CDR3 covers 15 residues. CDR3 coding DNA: TGTGCCAGCAGTTCCGGACTAGCGGGAACCCACGAGCAGTACTTC. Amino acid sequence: CASSSGLAGTHEQYF.

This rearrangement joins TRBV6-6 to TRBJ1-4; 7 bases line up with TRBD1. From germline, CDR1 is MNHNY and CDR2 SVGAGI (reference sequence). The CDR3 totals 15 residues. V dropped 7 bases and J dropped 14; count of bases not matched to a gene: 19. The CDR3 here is CASTHVRDPLRGLFF. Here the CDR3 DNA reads TGTGCCAGCACCCACGTCCGGGACCCCCTCAGGGGGCTGTTTTTT.

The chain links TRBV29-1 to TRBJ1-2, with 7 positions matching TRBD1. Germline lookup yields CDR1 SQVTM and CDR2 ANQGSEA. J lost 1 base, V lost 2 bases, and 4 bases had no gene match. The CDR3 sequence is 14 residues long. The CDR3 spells CSVETSGGNYGYTF. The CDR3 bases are TGCAGCGTTGAAACATCAGGGGGTAACTATGGCTACACCTTC.

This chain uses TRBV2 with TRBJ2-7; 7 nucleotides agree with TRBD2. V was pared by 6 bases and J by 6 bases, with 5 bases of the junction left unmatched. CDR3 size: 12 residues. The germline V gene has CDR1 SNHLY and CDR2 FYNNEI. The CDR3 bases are TGTGCCAGCAGGGGCTTAGCGGGCGAGCAGTACTTC. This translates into CASRGLAGEQYF.

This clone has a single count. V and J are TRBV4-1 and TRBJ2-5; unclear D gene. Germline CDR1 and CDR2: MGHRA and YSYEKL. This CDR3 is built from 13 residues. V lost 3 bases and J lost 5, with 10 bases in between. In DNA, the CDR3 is TGCGCCAGCAGCCAGTTCCTACAGGAGACCCAGTACTTC. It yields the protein CASSQFLQETQYF.

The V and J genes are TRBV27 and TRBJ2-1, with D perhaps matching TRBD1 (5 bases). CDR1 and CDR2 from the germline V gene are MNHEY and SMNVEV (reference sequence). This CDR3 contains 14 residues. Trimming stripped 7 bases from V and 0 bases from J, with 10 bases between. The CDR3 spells CASTTGVSYNEQFF. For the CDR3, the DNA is TGTGCCAGCACAACAGGAGTCTCCTACAATGAGCAGTTCTTC.

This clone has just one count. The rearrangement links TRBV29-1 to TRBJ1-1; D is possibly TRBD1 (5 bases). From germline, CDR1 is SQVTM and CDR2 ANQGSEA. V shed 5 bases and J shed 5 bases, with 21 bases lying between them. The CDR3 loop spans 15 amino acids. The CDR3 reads CSVYGTGGGWTEAFF. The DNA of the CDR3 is TGCAGCGTTTATGGAACAGGAGGAGGGTGGACTGAAGCTTTCTTT.

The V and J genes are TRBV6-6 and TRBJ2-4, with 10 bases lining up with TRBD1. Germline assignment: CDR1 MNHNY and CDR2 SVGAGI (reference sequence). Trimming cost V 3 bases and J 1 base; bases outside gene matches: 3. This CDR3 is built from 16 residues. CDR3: CASSYRQGAAKNIQYF. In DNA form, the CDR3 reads TGTGCCAGCAGTTATCGACAGGGGGCGGCCAAAAACATTCAGTACTTC.

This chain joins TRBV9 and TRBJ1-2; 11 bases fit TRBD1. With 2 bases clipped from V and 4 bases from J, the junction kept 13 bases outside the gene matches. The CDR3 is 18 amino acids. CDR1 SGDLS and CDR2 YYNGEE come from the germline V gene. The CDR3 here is CASSVWEDRGPLGYGYTF. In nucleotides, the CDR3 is TGTGCCAGCAGCGTTTGGGAGGACAGGGGGCCCCTAGGCTATGGCTACACCTTC.

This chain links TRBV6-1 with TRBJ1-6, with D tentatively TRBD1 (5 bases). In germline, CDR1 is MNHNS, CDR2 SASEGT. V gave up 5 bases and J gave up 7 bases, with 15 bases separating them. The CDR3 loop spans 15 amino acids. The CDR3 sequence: CASSRGGGLNSPLHF. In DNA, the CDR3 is TGTGCCAGCAGTCGAGGTGGGGGTCTGAATTCACCCCTCCACTTT.

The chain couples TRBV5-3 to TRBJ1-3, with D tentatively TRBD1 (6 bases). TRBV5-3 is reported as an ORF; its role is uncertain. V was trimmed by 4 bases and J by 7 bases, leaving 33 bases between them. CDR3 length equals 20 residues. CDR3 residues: CARSLYRVRDTHAPWNTIYF. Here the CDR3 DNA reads TGTGCCAGAAGCCTATACCGTGTGCGGGACACTCATGCCCCCTGGAACACCATATATTTT.

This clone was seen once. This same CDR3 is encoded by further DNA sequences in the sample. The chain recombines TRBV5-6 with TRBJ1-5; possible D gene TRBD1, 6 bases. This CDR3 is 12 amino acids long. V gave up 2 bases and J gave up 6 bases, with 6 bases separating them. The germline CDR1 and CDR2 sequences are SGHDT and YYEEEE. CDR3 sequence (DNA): TGTGCCAGCAGCTTACAGGGTCAGCCCCAGCATTTT. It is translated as CASSLQGQPQHF.

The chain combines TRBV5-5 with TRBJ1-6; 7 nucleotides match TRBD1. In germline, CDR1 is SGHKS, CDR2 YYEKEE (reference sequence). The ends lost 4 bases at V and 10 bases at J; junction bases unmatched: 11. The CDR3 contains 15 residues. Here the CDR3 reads CASSHRDSPNSPLHF. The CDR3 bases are TGTGCCAGCAGCCATCGGGACAGCCCTAACTCACCCCTCCACTTT.

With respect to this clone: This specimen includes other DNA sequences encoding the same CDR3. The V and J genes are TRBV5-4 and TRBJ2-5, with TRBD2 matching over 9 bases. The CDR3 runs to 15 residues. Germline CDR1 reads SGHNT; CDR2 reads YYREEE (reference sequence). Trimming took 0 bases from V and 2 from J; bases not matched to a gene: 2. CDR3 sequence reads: CASSLVTSGQETQYF. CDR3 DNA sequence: TGTGCCAGCAGCTTGGTGACTAGCGGACAAGAGACCCAGTACTTC. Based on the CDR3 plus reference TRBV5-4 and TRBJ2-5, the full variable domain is ETGVTQSPTHLIKTRGQQVTLRCSSQSGHNTVSWYQQALGQGPQFIFQYYREEENGRGNFPPRFSGLQFPNYSSELNVNALELDDSALYLCASSLVTSGQETQYFGPGTRLLVL.

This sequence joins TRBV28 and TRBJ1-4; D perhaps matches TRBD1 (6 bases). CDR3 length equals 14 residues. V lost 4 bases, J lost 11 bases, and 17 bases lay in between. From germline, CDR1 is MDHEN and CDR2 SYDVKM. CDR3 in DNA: TGTGCCAGCAGTTATCGGGGGCCTGGCGGGAAACTGTTTTTT. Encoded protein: CASSYRGPGGKLFF.

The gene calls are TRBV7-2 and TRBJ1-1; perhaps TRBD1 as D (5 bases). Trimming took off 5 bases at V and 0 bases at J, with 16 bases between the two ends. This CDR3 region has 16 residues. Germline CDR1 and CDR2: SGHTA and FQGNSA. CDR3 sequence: CASSEFGRGLNTEAFF. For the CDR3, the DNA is TGTGCCAGCAGCGAATTTGGGAGGGGTTTGAACACTGAAGCTTTCTTT.

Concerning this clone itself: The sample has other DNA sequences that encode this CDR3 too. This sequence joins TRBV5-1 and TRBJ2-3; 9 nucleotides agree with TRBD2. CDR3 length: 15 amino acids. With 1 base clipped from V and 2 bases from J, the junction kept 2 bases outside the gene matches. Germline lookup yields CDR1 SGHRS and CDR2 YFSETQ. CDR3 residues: CASSLTSGFTDTQYF. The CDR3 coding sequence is TGCGCCAGCAGCTTGACTAGCGGGTTCACAGATACGCAGTATTTT. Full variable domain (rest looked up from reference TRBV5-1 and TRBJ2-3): KAGVTQTPRYLIKTRGQQVTLSCSPISGHRSVSWYQQTPGQGLQFLFEYFSETQRNKGNFPGRFSGRQFSNSRSEMNVSTLELGDSALYLCASSLTSGFTDTQYFGPGTRLTVL.

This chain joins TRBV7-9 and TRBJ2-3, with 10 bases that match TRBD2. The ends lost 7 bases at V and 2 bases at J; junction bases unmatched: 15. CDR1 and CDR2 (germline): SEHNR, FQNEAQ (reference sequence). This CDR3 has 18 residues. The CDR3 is CASTRISRLAGTTDTQYF. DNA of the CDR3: TGTGCCAGCACCCGAATATCTCGACTAGCGGGTACCACAGATACGCAGTATTTT.

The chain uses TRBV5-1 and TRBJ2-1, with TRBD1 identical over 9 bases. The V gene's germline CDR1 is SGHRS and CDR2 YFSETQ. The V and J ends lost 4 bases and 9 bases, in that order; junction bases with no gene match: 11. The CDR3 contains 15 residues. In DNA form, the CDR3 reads TGCGCCAGCAGCGCCTACGGACAGGGGATTGGTGAGCAGTTCTTC. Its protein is CASSAYGQGIGEQFF.

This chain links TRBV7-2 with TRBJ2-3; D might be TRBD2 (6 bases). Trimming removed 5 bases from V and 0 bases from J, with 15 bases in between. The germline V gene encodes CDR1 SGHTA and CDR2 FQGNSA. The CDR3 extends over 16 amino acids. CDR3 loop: CASSTPGGTSTDTQYF. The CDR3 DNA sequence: TGTGCCAGCAGCACGCCCGGCGGGACTAGCACAGATACGCAGTATTTT.

The CDR3: CASSLGTGNSPLHF. The CDR3 DNA reads as TGTGCCAGCAGCTTGGGGACAGGGAATTCACCCCTCCACTTT. V and J are TRBV5-8 and TRBJ1-6, with 8 bases identical to TRBD1. Germline V gene lookup returns CDR1 SGHTS and CDR2 YDEGEE. This CDR3 has 14 amino acids. V lost 0 bases to trimming and J lost 7 bases; unmatched junction nucleotides: 0.

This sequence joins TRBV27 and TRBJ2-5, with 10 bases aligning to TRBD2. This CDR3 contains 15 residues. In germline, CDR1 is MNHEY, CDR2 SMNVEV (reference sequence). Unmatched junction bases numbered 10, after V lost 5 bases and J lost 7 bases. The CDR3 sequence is CASSPGLAAPGTQYF. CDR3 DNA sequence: TGTGCCAGCAGTCCTGGACTAGCGGCGCCCGGGACCCAGTACTTC.